These T cell receptor beta chains were read from a single sample in a study of blood T cell repertoires in COVID-19. The repertoire was sequenced with immunoSEQ multiplex PCR; TCRdb's copy has only in-frame clones and lacks some. The sample gives about 300,000 clones, 85% of which show up once; approximately 1.9% is in the top ten. The sequenced sample was PBMCs or T cells enriched from blood (not recorded which). These receptor sequences come from a woman between 25 and 40 years old who had been exposed to COVID-19. The CDR3 runs from the conserved cysteine through the conserved F or W. D genes are given only for firm matches. Clone size is shown for a subset of rows, as once, few, many or a class of expanded clone.

v_gene	j_gene	d_gene	abundance	CDR3aa	CDR3nt
TRBV6-1	TRBJ1-2	NA	NA	CASSEASSGYTF	TGTGCCAGCAGTGAAGCTAGCTCCGGCTACACCTTC
TRBV7-9	TRBJ1-6	NA	NA	CASSFQGGYSPLHF	TGTGCCAGCAGCTTTCAGGGAGGTTATTCACCCCTCCACTTT
TRBV5-1	TRBJ2-1	NA	NA	CASSLGGIDRDFAYNEQFF	TGCGCCAGCAGCTTGGGGGGTATCGACCGGGACTTCGCATACAATGAGCAGTTCTTC
TRBV11-1	TRBJ1-6	TRBD1	NA	CASSLDRVTGHSPLHF	TGTGCCAGCAGCTTAGACCGGGTGACAGGGCATTCACCCCTCCACTTT
TRBV5-4	TRBJ2-3	NA	once	CASRQGVITDTQYF	TGTGCCAGCAGGCAGGGTGTCATCACGGATACGCAGTATTTT
TRBV5-1	TRBJ2-1	TRBD1	NA	CASSTGGANNEQFF	TGCGCCAGCAGCACAGGGGGCGCGAACAATGAGCAGTTCTTC
TRBV24-1	TRBJ2-7	TRBD1	NA	CATSDPPGQPREQYF	TGTGCCACCAGTGATCCACCGGGACAGCCTAGGGAGCAGTACTTC
TRBV30	TRBJ2-5	NA	NA	CAWSVGLQETQYF	TGTGCCTGGAGTGTGGGGCTCCAAGAGACCCAGTACTTC
TRBV5-8	TRBJ1-1	TRBD1	NA	CASSLLTGANTEAFF	TGTGCCAGCAGCTTACTGACAGGGGCGAACACTGAAGCTTTCTTT
TRBV6-5	TRBJ1-3	NA	NA	CASSYRGKAGNTIYF	TGTGCCAGCAGTTACCGAGGGAAAGCTGGAAACACCATATATTTT
TRBV6-2/TRBV6-3	TRBJ1-2	NA	NA	CASSNLRDTYGYTF	TGTGCCAGCAGTAATTTAAGGGACACCTATGGCTACACCTTC
TRBV7-7	TRBJ2-5	TRBD1	NA	CASSPDRGQETQYF	TGTGCTAGCAGTCCAGACAGGGGGCAAGAGACCCAGTACTTC
TRBV28	TRBJ1-4	TRBD1	NA	CASIEGGAYGEKLFF	TGTGCCAGCATAGAAGGGGGCGCATACGGTGAAAAACTGTTTTTT
TRBV9	TRBJ1-1	TRBD1	NA	CASSVAGQLNTEAFF	TGTGCCAGCAGCGTAGCGGGACAGTTGAACACTGAAGCTTTCTTT
TRBV28	TRBJ2-7	TRBD1	NA	CASKGQGSYEQYF	TGTGCCAGCAAGGGACAGGGATCCTACGAGCAGTACTTC
TRBV3-1/TRBV3-2	TRBJ1-1	NA	once	CASSQGRGLNTEAFF	TGTGCCAGCAGCCAAGGCCGGGGACTCAACACTGAAGCTTTCTTT
TRBV4-2	TRBJ2-7	TRBD2	few	CASSQGTSGSFYEQYF	TGTGCCAGCAGCCAGGGGACTAGCGGGAGCTTCTACGAGCAGTACTTC
TRBV6-5	TRBJ2-1	TRBD2	NA	CASSYVRTSSNEQFF	TGTGCCAGCAGTTACGTTCGGACTAGCTCAAATGAGCAGTTCTTC
TRBV27	TRBJ2-1	NA	few	CASSLMGGKAEQFF	TGTGCCAGCAGTTTAATGGGCGGGAAGGCTGAGCAGTTCTTC
TRBV4-2	TRBJ1-3	NA	NA	CASSQDRGGPGNTIYF	TGTGCCAGCAGCCAAGATCGGGGGGGCCCTGGAAACACCATATATTTT
TRBV5-4	TRBJ2-3	TRBD1	once	CASSPGQGTDTQYF	TGTGCCAGCAGTCCGGGACAGGGGACAGATACGCAGTATTTT
TRBV5-4	TRBJ2-5	NA	NA	CASSAAGSRETQYF	TGTGCCAGCAGCGCGGCAGGGTCGAGGGAGACCCAGTACTTC
TRBV28	TRBJ2-1	TRBD1	NA	CASSLRTGVNEQFF	TGTGCCAGCAGTTTACGGACAGGGGTAAATGAGCAGTTCTTC
TRBV13	TRBJ1-4	NA	NA	CASSLGGESIYEKLFF	TGTGCCAGCAGCTTAGGCGGAGAGTCGATCTATGAAAAACTGTTTTTT
TRBV7-9	TRBJ2-2	NA	NA	CASRENRESGELFF	TGTGCCAGCAGGGAGAACAGGGAATCCGGGGAGCTGTTTTTT
TRBV28	TRBJ1-6	TRBD1	NA	CASRPAGTDYNSPLHF	TGTGCCAGCAGGCCCGCCGGGACAGACTATAATTCACCCCTCCACTTT
TRBV6-5	TRBJ2-1	NA	NA	CASIGHYPYNEQFF	TGTGCCAGCATCGGACACTATCCCTACAATGAGCAGTTCTTC
TRBV7-2	TRBJ2-3	TRBD2	few	CASSPWGLAGDIDTQYF	TGTGCCAGCAGCCCTTGGGGACTAGCGGGAGATATAGATACGCAGTATTTT
TRBV3-1/TRBV3-2	TRBJ2-1	NA	NA	CASSQDHGRGNEQFF	TGTGCCAGCAGCCAAGATCATGGACGGGGGAATGAGCAGTTCTTC
TRBV19	TRBJ2-5	NA	NA	CASSPLEVTQETQYF	TGTGCCAGTAGCCCATTGGAGGTTACCCAAGAGACCCAGTACTTC